Below are 32 T cell receptor beta chains sequenced from a single sample in a study of shared clonotypes between healthy human individuals. Some clones are missing from TCRdb's copy, which holds only in-frame ones; the method was immunoSEQ multiplex PCR. Of around 2.3 million clones in the sample, 90% to 97% were seen once. The sequenced sample was naive CD4+ T cells sorted from blood. Noted subset: CD45RA+ positively selected. These receptors were collected from a man younger than 30 in good health.

In this sample, this clone turned up once. This sequence joins TRBV7-2 and TRBJ2-7; TRBD2 matches at 14 bases. Trimming at V came to 1 base and at J to 3 bases, leaving 2 bases not matched to a gene. Germline CDR1 reads SGHTA; CDR2 reads FQGNSA. This CDR3 is built from 16 residues. The DNA for the CDR3 is TGTGCCAGCAGCTTAGAGGGGACTAGCGGGGGCTACGAGCAGTACTTC. Its translation: CASSLEGTSGGYEQYF.

The gene calls are TRBV28 and TRBJ1-2; D gene uncertain. Trimming took 3 bases from V and 2 from J, leaving 10 bases between them. CDR3 length: 14 amino acids. The germline gives CDR1 MDHEN, CDR2 SYDVKM. CDR3 protein: CASSFQGLNYGYTF. DNA of the CDR3: TGTGCCAGCAGTTTCCAAGGACTCAACTATGGCTACACCTTC.

The CDR3 DNA is TGTGCCAGCAGCCGCACCGGGACCGAGGGCTATGGCTACACCTTC. This gives the protein CASSRTGTEGYGYTF. This rearrangement joins TRBV6-5 to TRBJ1-2; tentative D call: TRBD1 (5 bases). V was cut by 6 bases and J by 4 bases, with 18 bases left in between. Germline CDR1 and CDR2: MNHEY and SVGAGI. This CDR3 has 15 amino acids.

This clone has a handful of counts. Other DNA sequences in the sample encode the same CDR3. J is TRBJ2-3 and V is TRBV30; D unclear. CDR1 GTSNPN and CDR2 SVGIG come from the germline V gene (reference sequence). The V and J ends lost 1 base and 5 bases respectively, with 4 bases between them. CDR3 length: 11 residues. The CDR3: CAWSGGDTQYF. In DNA form, the CDR3 reads TGTGCCTGGAGTGGAGGAGATACGCAGTATTTT.

This chain uses TRBV5-1 with TRBJ2-1; no reliable D call. Germline V gene sequence: CDR1 SGHRS, CDR2 YFSETQ. Trimming took off 4 bases at V and 6 bases at J, with 5 bases between the two ends. This CDR3 has 11 amino acids. The CDR3 DNA reads as TGCGCCAGCAGCCATGGCAATGAGCAGTTCTTC. It encodes CASSHGNEQFF.

About this clone: Other DNA sequences in this specimen translate into the identical CDR3. The chain couples TRBV18 to TRBJ1-3; D gene uncertain. The CDR3 is 14 amino acids. V was trimmed by 6 bases and J by 2 bases, leaving 11 bases between them. Per the germline V gene, CDR1 is KGHSH and CDR2 is LQKENI. This CDR3 reads CASSPREAGNTIYF. The CDR3 DNA is TGTGCCAGCTCCCCCCGGGAAGCTGGAAACACCATATATTTT.

For this clone: The sample holds other DNA sequences that translate to the same CDR3. J is TRBJ1-2 and V is TRBV28, with D uncertain. The CDR3 runs 12 residues. The V gene lost 4 bases and the J gene lost 2 bases, with 5 bases spanning the gap. Germline CDR1 reads MDHEN; CDR2 reads SYDVKM. This CDR3 is CASSSGNYGYTF. CDR3 nucleotide sequence: TGTGCCAGCAGTTCGGGGAACTATGGCTACACCTTC.

The chain joins TRBV7-2 to TRBJ1-5; D remains unclear. Trimming cost V 5 bases and J 0 bases, with 8 bases left between them. The length of the CDR3 is 14 residues. Germline V gene data show CDR1 as SGHTA and CDR2 as FQGNSA. In DNA, the CDR3 is TGTGCCAGCAGCCTACACTATAGCAATCAGCCCCAGCATTTT. Protein product: CASSLHYSNQPQHF.

In its sample, this clone was seen once. J is TRBJ2-2 and V is TRBV7-2; 8 nucleotides match TRBD2. Germline trimming cut 5 bases from V and 5 bases from J; bases unmatched to any gene: 4. Germline CDR1 and CDR2: SGHTA and FQGNSA. This CDR3 contains 14 residues. In DNA, the CDR3 is TGTGCCAGCAGCCCAGGGACTAGGACCGGGGAGCTGTTTTTT. Translated: CASSPGTRTGELFF.

The chain has TRBV9 and TRBJ1-1; D is unresolved. The V and J ends lost 0 bases and 0 bases respectively, with 6 bases between them. CDR1 is SGDLS and CDR2 is YYNGEE in the germline V gene. The length of the CDR3 is 14 residues. In nucleotides, the CDR3 is TGTGCCAGCAGCGTAGACGGGATGAACACTGAAGCTTTCTTT. Translated, it gives CASSVDGMNTEAFF.

In regard to this clone: Other DNA sequences in the sample encode the same CDR3. The chain joins TRBV29-1 to TRBJ2-6; D remains unclear. This CDR3 comprises 12 residues. Germline CDR1 and CDR2: SQVTM and ANQGSEA. V was shortened by 6 bases and J by 0 bases, with 3 bases between the two germline ends. The CDR3: CSVSSGANVLTF. CDR3 bases: TGCAGCGTAAGCTCTGGGGCCAACGTCCTGACTTTC.

The chain uses TRBV29-1 and TRBJ1-2, with D hard to call. Germline V gives CDR1 SQVTM, CDR2 ANQGSEA. The V and J ends lost 5 bases and 8 bases respectively, with 15 bases between them. This CDR3 contains 12 residues. CDR3: CSVYPGLGGYTF. As DNA, the CDR3 is TGCAGCGTTTACCCAGGCCTAGGAGGCTACACCTTC.

This clone was counted a single time. The CDR3 coding sequence is TGTGCCAGCAGCCCTCAGACGGACCTGGACTATGGCTACACCTTC. Encoded protein: CASSPQTDLDYGYTF. The chain links TRBV9 to TRBJ1-2; D unresolved. Germline-derived CDR1 and CDR2 are SGDLS and YYNGEE. V lost 4 bases and J 3 bases, leaving 16 bases between the germline ends. CDR3 size: 15 residues.

Comment on this clone: Other DNA sequences within the sample encode an identical CDR3. The chain carries TRBV5-1 and TRBJ1-4; TRBD1 agrees at 11 bases. CDR3 length: 15 amino acids. Looked up from germline, CDR1 is SGHRS and CDR2 is YFSETQ. J gave up 7 bases and V 4 bases, and 6 bases lay outside the gene matches. CDR3 loop: CASSRTGTGGEKLFF. The CDR3 DNA follows: TGCGCCAGCAGCCGCACCGGGACAGGGGGTGAAAAACTGTTTTTT.

This chain uses TRBV30 with TRBJ2-7; D unclear. This CDR3 is built from 13 residues. The V end lost 3 bases, the J end lost 1 base, and 10 bases lay between the germline ends. Per the germline V gene, CDR1 is GTSNPN and CDR2 is SVGIG (reference sequence). The CDR3 bases are TGTGCCTGGAGCGGGCAGATGTCCTACGAGCAGTACTTC. Translating it yields CAWSGQMSYEQYF.

Note on this clone: Compared with germline, one end of the junction differs, possibly owing to a read error. The chain recombines TRBV7-7 with TRBJ1-5; TRBD1 might be the D (6 bases). Germline V gene lookup returns CDR1 SSHAT and CDR2 FNYEAQ (reference sequence). The CDR3 has 17 residues. The CDR3 sequence: CASSFPCGQREGQPQHF. The CDR3 DNA reads TGTGCTAGCAGCTTCCCGTGTGGACAGCGAGAGGGACAGCCCCAGCATTTT.

The chain has TRBV6-1 and TRBJ1-2, with no clear D. The CDR3 extends over 14 amino acids. V gave up 2 bases and J gave up 6 bases, with 13 bases separating them. Germline CDR1 MNHNS, CDR2 SASEGT. CDR3 amino acids: CASSEINKWDGYTF. CDR3 coding DNA: TGTGCCAGCAGTGAAATTAATAAGTGGGATGGCTACACCTTC.

This sequence joins TRBV19 and TRBJ1-3, with D possibly being TRBD1 (5 bases). Looked up from germline, CDR1 is LNHDA and CDR2 is SQIVND (reference sequence). V gave up 4 bases and J gave up 7 bases, with 11 bases separating them. This CDR3 has 13 residues. CDR3 nucleotides: TGTGCCAGTAGTACGATACGGGGGAACACCATATATTTT. Protein product: CASSTIRGNTIYF.

The chain links TRBV18 to TRBJ1-5; 9 nucleotides agree with TRBD1. V was clipped by 5 bases and J by 6 bases; unmatched bases: 2. Germline CDR1 is KGHSH and CDR2 is LQKENI. This CDR3 contains 13 residues. CDR3 loop: CASSGTGRQPQHF. The DNA for the CDR3 is TGTGCCAGCTCAGGGACAGGGCGTCAGCCCCAGCATTTT.

This chain connects TRBV7-9 to TRBJ1-1; no firm D call. The V and J ends lost 5 bases and 0 bases respectively, with 13 bases between them. Germline V CDR1 and CDR2: SEHNR, FQNEAQ (reference sequence). The CDR3 extends over 15 amino acids. This chain's CDR3 is CASSLHGTLNTEAFF. The DNA of the CDR3 is TGTGCCAGCAGCCTCCACGGCACCTTGAACACTGAAGCTTTCTTT.

The rearrangement joins TRBV6-1 to TRBJ1-1, with D unclear. This CDR3 contains 11 residues. Germline CDR1 MNHNS, CDR2 SASEGT. Deletions cut 5 bases from V and 5 bases from J, with 6 bases between. In nucleotides, the CDR3 is TGTGCCAGCAGTCTGGGGACTGAAGCTTTCTTT. Translating gives CASSLGTEAFF.

This clone is a singleton in its sample. The chain carries TRBV28 and TRBJ1-2, with D possibly being TRBD1 (5 bases). The CDR3 spans 12 residues. Trimming took 2 bases from V and 7 from J, leaving 8 bases between them. Per germline, CDR1 MDHEN and CDR2 SYDVKM. CDR3 protein: CASSLKGSGYTF. The CDR3 DNA reads as TGTGCCAGCAGTTTAAAGGGGAGTGGCTACACCTTC.

The V call is TRBV30, the J call TRBJ2-3, with unresolved D. The germline V gene has CDR1 GTSNPN and CDR2 SVGIG (reference sequence). The CDR3 runs to 12 residues. CDR3 DNA sequence: TGTGCATTTACCATCCCTCGGGATACGCAGTATTTT. This sequence encodes CAFTIPRDTQYF. Based on the CDR3 plus reference TRBV30 and TRBJ2-3, the full variable domain is SQTIHQWPATLVQPVGSPLSLECTVEGTSNPNLYWYRQAAGRGLQLLFYSVGIGQISSEVPQNLSASRPQDRQFILSSKKLLLSDSGFYLCAFTIPRDTQYFGPGTRLTVL.

The genes are TRBV5-4 and TRBJ1-4; a possible D gene is TRBD1 (5 bases). CDR1 is SGHNT and CDR2 is YYREEE in the germline V gene (reference sequence). The CDR3 is made up of 15 amino acids. V lost 3 bases and J lost 4, with 13 bases in between. In nucleotides, the CDR3 is TGTGCCAGCAGCTCAAGCCCGGGACTTAATGAAAAACTGTTTTTT. Translating it yields CASSSSPGLNEKLFF.

A single count supports this clone. The chain couples TRBV10-1 to TRBJ2-3; TRBD2 agrees at 10 bases. Unmatched junction bases numbered 6, after V lost 3 bases and J lost 3 bases. CDR3 size: 16 residues. CDR1 is WNHNN, CDR2 SYGVQD, per germline (reference sequence). The CDR3 region is CASSEVAGGRTDTQYF. The CDR3 coding sequence is TGCGCCAGCAGTGAAGTAGCGGGGGGCCGAACAGATACGCAGTATTTT.

V and J are TRBV7-8 and TRBJ1-6; the match to TRBD1 covers 7 bases. With 5 bases clipped from V and 1 base from J, the junction kept 11 bases outside the gene matches. Germline V gives CDR1 SGHVS, CDR2 FQNEAQ. This CDR3 comprises 18 residues. CDR3 amino acids: CASSPITGELSYNSPLHF. Here the CDR3 DNA reads TGTGCCAGCAGCCCGATAACAGGGGAGCTTTCCTATAATTCACCCCTCCACTTT.

V gene TRBV5-6 combines with J gene TRBJ2-1; D might be TRBD2 (5 bases). Germline V gene data show CDR1 as SGHDT and CDR2 as YYEEEE. The CDR3 is made up of 15 amino acids. V was pared by 4 bases and J by 10 bases, with 21 bases between. The CDR3 is CASSSLLEGAKEQFF. CDR3 nucleotide sequence: TGTGCCAGCAGCAGCTTGTTAGAGGGCGCGAAGGAGCAGTTCTTC.

The rearrangement joins TRBV10-3 to TRBJ2-3, with TRBD1 identical over 7 bases. V lost 3 bases and J lost 1; bases outside the gene matches: 1. The germline CDR1 and CDR2 sequences are ENHRY and SYGVKD. The CDR3 consists of 14 residues. The DNA for the CDR3 is TGTGCCATCAGTGAAGGGGGCCGCACAGATACGCAGTATTTT. Amino acid sequence: CAISEGGRTDTQYF.

CDR3 in DNA: TGTGCCAGCAGCTTTAGGGACCAGGGGAACACTGAAGCTTTCTTT. Translated: CASSFRDQGNTEAFF. This chain uses TRBV7-9 with TRBJ1-1, with D possibly being TRBD1 (5 bases). There are 15 residues in the CDR3. Germline V gene sequence: CDR1 SEHNR, CDR2 FQNEAQ (reference sequence). V dropped 3 bases and J dropped 1 base, with 12 bases sitting between them.

Of note for this clone: Mismatch with germline at one junction end may stem from a read error. The identical CDR3 is also encoded by other nucleotide sequences in the sample. The gene calls are TRBV30 and TRBJ1-1, with a weak D call TRBD1 (6 bases). The length of the CDR3 is 13 residues. The V gene's germline CDR1 is GTSNPN and CDR2 SVGIG (reference sequence). In nucleotides, the CDR3 is TGTGCCTGGAGCCAGGGGTCCCAAACTGAAGCCTTCTTT. It codes for CAWSQGSQTEAFF.

The genes are TRBV2 and TRBJ1-2; D not resolved. Trimming cost V 8 bases and J 8 bases, with 15 bases left between them. CDR1 and CDR2 (germline): SNHLY, FYNNEI. CDR3 length: 12 residues. CDR3 in DNA: TGTGCCAGCGGGTTCGAGTCGGACGGCTACACCTTC. Protein sequence: CASGFESDGYTF.

This sequence joins TRBV2 and TRBJ2-7, with unresolved D. V was clipped by 4 bases and J by 3 bases, with 16 bases between them. Germline CDR1 SNHLY, CDR2 FYNNEI. The CDR3 has 15 amino acids. CDR3 nucleotide sequence: TGTGCCAGCAGTGTATCTGGCTCAGCCCTCTACGAGCAGTACTTC. The encoded protein is CASSVSGSALYEQYF.